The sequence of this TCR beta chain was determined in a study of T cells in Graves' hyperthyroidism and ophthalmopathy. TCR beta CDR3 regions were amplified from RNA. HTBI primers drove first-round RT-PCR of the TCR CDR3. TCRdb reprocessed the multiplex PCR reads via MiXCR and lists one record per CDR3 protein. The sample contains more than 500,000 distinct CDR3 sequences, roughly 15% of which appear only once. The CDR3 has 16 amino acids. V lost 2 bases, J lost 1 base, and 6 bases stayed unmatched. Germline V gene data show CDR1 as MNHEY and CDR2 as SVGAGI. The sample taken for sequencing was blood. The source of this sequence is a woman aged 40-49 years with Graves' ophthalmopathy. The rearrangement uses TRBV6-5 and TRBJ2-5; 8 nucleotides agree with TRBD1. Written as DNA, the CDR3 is TGTGCCAGCAGTTACCCGGACAGGGCGCCCCAAGAGACCCAGTACTTC. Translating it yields CASSYPDRAPQETQYF.